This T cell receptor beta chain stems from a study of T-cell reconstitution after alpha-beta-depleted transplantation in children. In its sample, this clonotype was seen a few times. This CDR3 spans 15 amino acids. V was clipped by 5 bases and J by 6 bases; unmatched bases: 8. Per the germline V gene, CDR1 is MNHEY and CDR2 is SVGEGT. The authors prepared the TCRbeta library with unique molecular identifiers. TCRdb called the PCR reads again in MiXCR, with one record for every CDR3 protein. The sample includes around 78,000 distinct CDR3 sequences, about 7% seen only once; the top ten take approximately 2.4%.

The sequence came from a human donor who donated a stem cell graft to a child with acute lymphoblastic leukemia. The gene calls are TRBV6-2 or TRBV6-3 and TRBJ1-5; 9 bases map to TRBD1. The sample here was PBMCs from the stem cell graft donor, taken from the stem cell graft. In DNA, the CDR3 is TGTGCCAGCAGTGGGACAGGGTTTCTTAGTCAGCCCCAGCATTTT. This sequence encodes CASSGTGFLSQPQHF.